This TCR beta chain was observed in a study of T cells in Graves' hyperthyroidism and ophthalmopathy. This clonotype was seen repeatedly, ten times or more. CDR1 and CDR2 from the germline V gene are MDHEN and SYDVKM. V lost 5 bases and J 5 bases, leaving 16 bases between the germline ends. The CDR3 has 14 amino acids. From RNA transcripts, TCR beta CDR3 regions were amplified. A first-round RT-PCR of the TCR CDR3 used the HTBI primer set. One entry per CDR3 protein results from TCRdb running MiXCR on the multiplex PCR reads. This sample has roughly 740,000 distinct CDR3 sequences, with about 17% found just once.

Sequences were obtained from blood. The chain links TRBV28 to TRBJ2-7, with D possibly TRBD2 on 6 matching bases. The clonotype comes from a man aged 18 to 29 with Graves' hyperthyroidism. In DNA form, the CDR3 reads TGTGCCAGCAGTCTCCCCGCGGGATACAACGAGCAGTACTTC. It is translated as CASSLPAGYNEQYF.